This T cell receptor (beta chain) was documented in a study of blood T cell repertoires in COVID-19. Whole-study context: Samples of COVID-19 (acute and convalescent) were obtained from the United States, Italy and Spain.

CDR1 and CDR2 from the germline V gene are SEHNR and FQNEAQ (reference sequence). The V gene lost 1 base and the J gene lost 5 bases, with 9 bases spanning the gap. This CDR3 is built from 13 residues. Repertoires were generated with immunoSEQ multiplex PCR, while TCRdb's copy carries only in-frame clones and drops some. The sample lists 390,000 or so clones; 86% were seen once. Sample: peripheral blood. The chain uses TRBV7-9 and TRBJ2-7, with a weak D call TRBD1 (6 bases). This receptor was taken from a woman aged 25 to 45 with active or convalescent COVID-19. CDR3 in DNA: TGTGCCAGCAGCTTAGAGGCAGGGGACGAGCAGTACTTC. This gives the protein CASSLEAGDEQYF.